This T cell receptor beta chain was captured in a study of T-cell memory formation after mild COVID-19. Study results and caveats: The authors did not confirm SARS-CoV-2 specificity of second-wave clones peaking day 37. Pre-infection memory contained some responding clones, which suggested that cross-reactive memory had joined. For contracting clones, CD4+ ones sat mainly in CM and EM, CD8+ in EMRA.

TCRdb reprocessed the 5' RACE reads with MiXCR, giving one entry per CDR3 protein. The sample yields 450,000 to 700,000 distinct CDR3 sequences, about a sixth seen once. The V gene's germline CDR1 is DFQATT and CDR2 SNEGSKA (reference sequence). V lost 4 bases, J lost 1 base, and 16 bases lay in between. The CDR3 is 15 amino acids. Regarding this clonotype: Its matching antigen is unknown.

The gene calls are TRBV20-1 and TRBJ1-1, with D possibly TRBD1 on 6 matching bases. The sequence was collected from an adult woman who had mild COVID-19 (a few samples of this study predate the infection). Cell type and time point are not known. The source material was PBMCs or a T cell subset sorted from them (not recorded which). For the CDR3, the DNA is TGCAGTGCTACACAGGGTATCGGGTCGAACACTGAAGCTTTCTTT. Residues: CSATQGIGSNTEAFF.